The subject of this entry is one TCR beta chain. Its target is not known. TCRdb processed the reads anew with MiXCR; each CDR3 protein has one entry. The sample includes approximately 400,000 distinct CDR3 sequences, 25% to 40% seen only once; the top ten take roughly an eighth. The data derive from a study of T cell repertoires in cytomegalovirus infection. The overall study: CMV infection plus the matching HLA type was flagged by public TCR beta signatures.

CDR1 is MDHEN and CDR2 is SYDVKM in the germline V gene. The CDR3 loop spans 16 amino acids. V was clipped by 10 bases and J by 0 bases, with 19 bases between them. Study-level findings and limits: The cumulative frequency of public TCR beta families identified carriers of CMV plus the relevant HLA. CMV-specific HLA-C-restricted TCR beta clonotypes dominated the ex vivo response.

The sample was PBMCs. The gene calls are TRBV28 and TRBJ1-5, with a tentative D call TRBD1 (6 bases). The clonotype comes from a human donor in good health (CMV status not recorded). Some clones in this sample may be carry-over from other donors' samples. The CDR3 DNA reads TGTGCCACGTACAGGGCGAGTGTGCCTAGCAATCAGCCCCAGCATTTT. It yields the protein CATYRASVPSNQPQHF.